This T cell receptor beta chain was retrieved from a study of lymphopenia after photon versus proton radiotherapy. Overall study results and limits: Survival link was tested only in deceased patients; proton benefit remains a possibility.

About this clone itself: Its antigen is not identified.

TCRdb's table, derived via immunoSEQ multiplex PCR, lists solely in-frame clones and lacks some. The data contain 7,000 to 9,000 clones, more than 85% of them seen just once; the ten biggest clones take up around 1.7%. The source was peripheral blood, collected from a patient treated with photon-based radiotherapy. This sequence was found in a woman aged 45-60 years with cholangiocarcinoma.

The CDR3 DNA reads TGCGCCAGCAGTCAACCTAGCAGTCAAGACCTCACGGACTATAATTCACCCCTCCACTTT. Translated, it gives CASSQPSSQDLTDYNSPLHF. The chain recombines TRBV23-1 with TRBJ1-6, with D uncertain. TRBV23-1 is noted as an ORF with a role that remains uncertain. The CDR3 runs to 20 residues. V lost 2 bases to trimming and J lost 3 bases, with 23 bases between them.